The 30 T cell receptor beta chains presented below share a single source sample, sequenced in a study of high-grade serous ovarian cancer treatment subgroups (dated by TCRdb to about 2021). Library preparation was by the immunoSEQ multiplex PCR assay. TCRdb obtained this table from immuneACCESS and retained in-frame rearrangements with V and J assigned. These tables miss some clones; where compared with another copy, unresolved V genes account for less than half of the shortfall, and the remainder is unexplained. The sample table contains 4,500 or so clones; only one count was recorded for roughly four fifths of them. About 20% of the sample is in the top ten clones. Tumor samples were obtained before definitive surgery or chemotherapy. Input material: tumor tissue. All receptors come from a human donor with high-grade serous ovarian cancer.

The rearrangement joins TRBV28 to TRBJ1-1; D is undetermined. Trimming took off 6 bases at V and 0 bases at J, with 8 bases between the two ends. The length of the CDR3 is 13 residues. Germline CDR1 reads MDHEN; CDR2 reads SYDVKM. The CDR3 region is CASRAGVNTEAFF. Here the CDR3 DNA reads TGTGCCAGCAGAGCCGGGGTGAACACTGAAGCTTTCTTT.

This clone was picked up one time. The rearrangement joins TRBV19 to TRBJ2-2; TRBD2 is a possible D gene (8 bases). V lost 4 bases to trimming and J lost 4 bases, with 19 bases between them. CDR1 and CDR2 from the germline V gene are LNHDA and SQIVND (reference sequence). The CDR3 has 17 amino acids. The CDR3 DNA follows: TGTGCCAGTAGTACGAGACAGGGACGGGAGGGCACCGGGGAGCTGTTTTTT. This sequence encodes CASSTRQGREGTGELFF.

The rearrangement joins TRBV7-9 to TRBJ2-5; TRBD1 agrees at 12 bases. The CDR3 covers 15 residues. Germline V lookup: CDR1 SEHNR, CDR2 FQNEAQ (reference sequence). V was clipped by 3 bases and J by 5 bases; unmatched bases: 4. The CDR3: CASSLGTGGLETQYF. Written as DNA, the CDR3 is TGTGCCAGCAGCTTGGGGACAGGGGGCCTCGAGACCCAGTACTTC.

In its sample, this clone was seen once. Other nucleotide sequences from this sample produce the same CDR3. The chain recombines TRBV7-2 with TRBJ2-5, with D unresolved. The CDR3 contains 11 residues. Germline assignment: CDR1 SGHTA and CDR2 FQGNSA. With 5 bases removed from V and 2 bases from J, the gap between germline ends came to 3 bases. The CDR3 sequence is CASSPQETQYF. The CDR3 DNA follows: TGTGCCAGCAGCCCACAAGAGACCCAGTACTTC.

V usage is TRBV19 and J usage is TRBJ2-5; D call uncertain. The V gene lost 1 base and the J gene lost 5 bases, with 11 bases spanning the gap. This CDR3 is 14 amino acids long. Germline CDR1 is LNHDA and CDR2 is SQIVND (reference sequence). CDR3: CASSIGYRFETQYF. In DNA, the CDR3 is TGTGCCAGTAGTATAGGGTATAGATTTGAGACCCAGTACTTC.

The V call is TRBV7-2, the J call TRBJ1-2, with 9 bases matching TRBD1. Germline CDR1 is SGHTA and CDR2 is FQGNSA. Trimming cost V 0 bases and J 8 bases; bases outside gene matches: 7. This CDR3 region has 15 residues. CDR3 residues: CASSLAGTGMGGYTF. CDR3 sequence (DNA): TGTGCCAGCAGCTTAGCCGGGACAGGGATGGGCGGCTACACCTTC.

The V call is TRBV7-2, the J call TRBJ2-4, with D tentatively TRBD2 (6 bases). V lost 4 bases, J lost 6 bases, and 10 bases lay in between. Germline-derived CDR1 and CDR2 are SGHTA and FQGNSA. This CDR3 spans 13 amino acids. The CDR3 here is CASSSATRNIQYF. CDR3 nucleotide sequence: TGTGCCAGCAGCTCGGCGACTAGAAACATTCAGTACTTC.

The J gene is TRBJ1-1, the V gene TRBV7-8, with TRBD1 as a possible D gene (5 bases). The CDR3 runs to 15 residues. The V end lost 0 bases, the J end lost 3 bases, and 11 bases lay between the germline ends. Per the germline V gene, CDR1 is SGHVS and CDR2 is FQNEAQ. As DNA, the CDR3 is TGTGCCAGCAGCTTAGCGGGGCAGGACCACACTGAAGCTTTCTTT. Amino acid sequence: CASSLAGQDHTEAFF.

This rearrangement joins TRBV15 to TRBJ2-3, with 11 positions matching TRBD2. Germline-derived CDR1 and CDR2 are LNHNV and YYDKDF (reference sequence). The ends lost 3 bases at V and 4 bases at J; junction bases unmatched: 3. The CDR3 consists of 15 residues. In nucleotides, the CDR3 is TGTGCCACCAGCAGTAGCGGGAGGGCCTCAGATACGCAGTATTTT. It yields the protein CATSSSGRASDTQYF. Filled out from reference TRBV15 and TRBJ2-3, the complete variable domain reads DAMVIQNPRYQVTQFGKPVTLSCSQTLNHNVMYWYQQKSSQAPKLLFHYYDKDFNNEADTPDNFQSRRPNTSFCFLDIRSPGLGDTAMYLCATSSSGRASDTQYFGPGTRLTVL.

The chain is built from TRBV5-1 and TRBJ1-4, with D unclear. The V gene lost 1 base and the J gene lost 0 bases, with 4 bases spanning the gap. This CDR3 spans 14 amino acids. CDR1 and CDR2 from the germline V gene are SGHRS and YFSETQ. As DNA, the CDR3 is TGCGCCAGCAGCTTGACAGCAACTAATGAAAAACTGTTTTTT. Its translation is CASSLTATNEKLFF.

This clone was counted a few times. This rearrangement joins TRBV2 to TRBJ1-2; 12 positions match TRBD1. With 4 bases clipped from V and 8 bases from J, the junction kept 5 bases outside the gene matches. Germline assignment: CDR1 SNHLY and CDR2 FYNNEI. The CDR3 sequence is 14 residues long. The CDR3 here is CASSGDRGREGYTF. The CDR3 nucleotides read TGTGCCAGCAGTGGGGACAGGGGGCGCGAGGGCTACACCTTC. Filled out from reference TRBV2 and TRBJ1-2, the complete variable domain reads EPEVTQTPSHQVTQMGQEVILRCVPISNHLYFYWYRQILGQKVEFLVSFYNNEISEKSEIFDDQFSVERPDGSNFTLKIRSTKLEDSAMYFCASSGDRGREGYTFGSGTRLTVV.

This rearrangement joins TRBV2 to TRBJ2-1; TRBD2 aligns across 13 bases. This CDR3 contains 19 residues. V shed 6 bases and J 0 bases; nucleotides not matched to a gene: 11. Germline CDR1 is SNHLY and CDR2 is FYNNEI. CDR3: CASSGRTSGSGSSYNEQFF. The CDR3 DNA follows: TGTGCCAGCAGCGGAAGGACTAGCGGGAGTGGGAGCTCCTACAATGAGCAGTTCTTC.

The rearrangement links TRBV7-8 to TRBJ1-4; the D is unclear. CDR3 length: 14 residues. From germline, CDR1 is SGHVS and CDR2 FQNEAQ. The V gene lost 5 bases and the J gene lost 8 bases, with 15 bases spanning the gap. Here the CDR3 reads CASSQGRLGEKLFF. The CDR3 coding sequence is TGTGCCAGCAGCCAAGGCAGATTAGGGGAAAAACTGTTTTTT. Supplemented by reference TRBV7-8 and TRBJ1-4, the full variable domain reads GAGVSQSPRYKVAKRGQDVALRCDPISGHVSLFWYQQALGQGPEFLTYFQNEAQLDKSGLPSDRFFAERPEGSVSTLKIQRTQQEDSAVYLCASSQGRLGEKLFFGSGTQLSVL.

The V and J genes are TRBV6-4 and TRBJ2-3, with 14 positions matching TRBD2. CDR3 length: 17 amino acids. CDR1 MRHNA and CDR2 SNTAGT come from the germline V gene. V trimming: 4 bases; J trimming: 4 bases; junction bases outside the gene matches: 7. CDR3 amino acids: CASSAGTSGREADTQYF. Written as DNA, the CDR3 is TGTGCCAGCAGTGCCGGGACTAGCGGGAGAGAAGCAGATACGCAGTATTTT.

CDR3 nucleotide sequence: TGTGCCAGCAGTTTTACTAGTAGCACAGATACGCAGTATTTT. Protein product: CASSFTSSTDTQYF. This chain links TRBV6-5 with TRBJ2-3; TRBD2 might be the D (5 bases). The V and J ends lost 4 bases and 0 bases respectively, with 8 bases between them. This CDR3 is built from 14 residues. CDR1 is MNHEY, CDR2 SVGAGI, per germline.

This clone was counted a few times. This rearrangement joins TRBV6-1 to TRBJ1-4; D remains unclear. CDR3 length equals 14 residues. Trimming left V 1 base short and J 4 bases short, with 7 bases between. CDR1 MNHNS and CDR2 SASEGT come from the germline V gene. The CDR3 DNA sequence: TGTGCCAGCAGTGAAGGACTGAGTAATGAAAAACTGTTTTTT. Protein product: CASSEGLSNEKLFF.

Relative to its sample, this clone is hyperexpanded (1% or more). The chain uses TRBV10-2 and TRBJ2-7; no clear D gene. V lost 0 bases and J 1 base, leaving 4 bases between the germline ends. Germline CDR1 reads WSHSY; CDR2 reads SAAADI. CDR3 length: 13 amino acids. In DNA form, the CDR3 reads TGCGCCAGCAGTGAGTCGAGTTCCTACGAGCAGTACGTC. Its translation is CASSESSSYEQYV.

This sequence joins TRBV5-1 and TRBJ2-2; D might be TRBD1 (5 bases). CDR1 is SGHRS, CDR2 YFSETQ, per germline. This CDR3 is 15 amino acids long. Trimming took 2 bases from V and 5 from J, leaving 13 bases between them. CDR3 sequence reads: CASSFIGENTGELFF. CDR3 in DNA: TGCGCCAGCAGCTTTATAGGGGAAAATACCGGGGAGCTGTTTTTT.

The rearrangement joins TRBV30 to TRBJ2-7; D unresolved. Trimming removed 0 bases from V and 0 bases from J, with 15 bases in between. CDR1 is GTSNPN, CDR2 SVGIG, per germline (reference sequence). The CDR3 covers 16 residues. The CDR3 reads CAWSVLSYLNSYEQYF. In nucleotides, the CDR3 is TGTGCCTGGAGTGTACTTAGTTACCTCAACTCCTACGAGCAGTACTTC.

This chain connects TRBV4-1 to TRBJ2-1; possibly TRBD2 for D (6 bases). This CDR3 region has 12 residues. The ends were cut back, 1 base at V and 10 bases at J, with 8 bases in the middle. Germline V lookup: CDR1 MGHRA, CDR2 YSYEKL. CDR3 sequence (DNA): TGCGCCAGCAGCCAAGGTGCGGGAGAGCAGTTCTTC. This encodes CASSQGAGEQFF.

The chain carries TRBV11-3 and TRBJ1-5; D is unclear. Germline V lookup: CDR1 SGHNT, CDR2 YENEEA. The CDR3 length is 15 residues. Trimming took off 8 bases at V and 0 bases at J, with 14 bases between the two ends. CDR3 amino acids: CASGVGAYSNQPQHF. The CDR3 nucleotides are TGTGCCAGCGGTGTGGGAGCATATAGCAATCAGCCCCAGCATTTT.

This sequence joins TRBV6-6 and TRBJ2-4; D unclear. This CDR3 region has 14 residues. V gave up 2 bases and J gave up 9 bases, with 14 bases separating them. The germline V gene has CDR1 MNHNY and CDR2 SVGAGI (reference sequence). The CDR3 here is CASSYMVSGSIQYF. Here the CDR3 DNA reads TGTGCCAGCAGTTACATGGTATCAGGTAGCATTCAGTACTTC.

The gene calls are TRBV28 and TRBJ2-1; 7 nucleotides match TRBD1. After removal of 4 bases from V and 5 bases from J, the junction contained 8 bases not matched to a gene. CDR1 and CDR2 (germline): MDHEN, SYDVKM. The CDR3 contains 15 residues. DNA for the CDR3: TGTGCCAGCAGTTACTGGACAGGCCTGAACAATGAGCAGTTCTTC. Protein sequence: CASSYWTGLNNEQFF.

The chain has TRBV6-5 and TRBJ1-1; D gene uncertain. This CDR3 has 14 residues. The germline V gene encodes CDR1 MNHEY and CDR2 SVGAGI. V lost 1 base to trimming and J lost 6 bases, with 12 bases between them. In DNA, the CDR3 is TGTGCCAGCAGTTACTACAGCCTTGGGTCTGAAGCTTTCTTT. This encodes CASSYYSLGSEAFF.

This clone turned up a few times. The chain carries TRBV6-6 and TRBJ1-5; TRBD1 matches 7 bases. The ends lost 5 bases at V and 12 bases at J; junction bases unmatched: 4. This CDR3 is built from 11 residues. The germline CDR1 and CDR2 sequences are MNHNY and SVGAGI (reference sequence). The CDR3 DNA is TGTGCCAGCAGTCAGTCAGGGGGCCAGCATTTT. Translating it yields CASSQSGGQHF.

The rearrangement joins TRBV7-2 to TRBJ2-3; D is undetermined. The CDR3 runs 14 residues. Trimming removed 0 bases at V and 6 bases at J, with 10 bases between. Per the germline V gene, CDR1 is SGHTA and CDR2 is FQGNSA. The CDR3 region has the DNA TGTGCCAGCAGCTTAGCAGGTCCCCAGGATACGCAGTATTTT. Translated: CASSLAGPQDTQYF.

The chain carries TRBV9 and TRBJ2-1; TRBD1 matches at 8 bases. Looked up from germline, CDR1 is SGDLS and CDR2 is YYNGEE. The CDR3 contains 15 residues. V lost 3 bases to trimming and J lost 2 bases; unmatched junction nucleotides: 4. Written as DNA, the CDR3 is TGTGCCAGCAGCGCAGGGGGCGTAACCTACAATGAGCAGTTCTTC. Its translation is CASSAGGVTYNEQFF.

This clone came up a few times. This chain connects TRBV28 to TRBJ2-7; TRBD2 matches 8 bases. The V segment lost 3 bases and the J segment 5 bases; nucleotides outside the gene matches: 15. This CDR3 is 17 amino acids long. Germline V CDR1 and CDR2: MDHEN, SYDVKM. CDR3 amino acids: CASSLALREVSADEQYF. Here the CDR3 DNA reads TGTGCCAGCAGTTTGGCGTTGCGGGAGGTATCGGCGGACGAGCAGTACTTC.

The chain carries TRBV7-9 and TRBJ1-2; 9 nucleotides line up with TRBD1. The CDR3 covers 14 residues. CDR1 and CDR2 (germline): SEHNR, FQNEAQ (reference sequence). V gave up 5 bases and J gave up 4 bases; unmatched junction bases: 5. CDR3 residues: CASSRGQGIYGYTF. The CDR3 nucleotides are TGTGCCAGCAGCAGGGGACAGGGAATCTATGGCTACACCTTC.

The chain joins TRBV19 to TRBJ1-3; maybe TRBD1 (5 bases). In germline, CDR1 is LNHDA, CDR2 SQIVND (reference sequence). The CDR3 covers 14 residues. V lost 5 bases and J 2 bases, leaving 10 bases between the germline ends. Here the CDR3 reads CASSVLRAGNTIYF. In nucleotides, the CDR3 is TGTGCCAGTAGTGTCCTCAGGGCTGGAAACACCATATATTTT.